What follows are 2 T cell receptor beta chains derived from one specimen sequenced in a study of cytotoxic CD8 clonotypes in ibrutinib-treated CLL. TCRdb keeps only in-frame clones here, not all; method: immunoSEQ multiplex PCR. The sample yields approximately 67,000 clones, over 75% seen once. Specimen: PBMCs, collected at disease progression, from a patient treated with ibrutinib. The receptors were gathered from a human donor with chronic lymphocytic leukemia.

This clone was recorded once. The chain joins TRBV9 to TRBJ2-5; 9 bases map to TRBD1. CDR1 is SGDLS and CDR2 is YYNGEE in the germline V gene. The CDR3 extends over 18 amino acids. The ends lost 0 bases at V and 0 bases at J; junction bases unmatched: 9. CDR3 nucleotides: TGTGCCAGCAGCGTAGCTAGTACAGGACAGGGGTACCAAGAGACCCAGTACTTC. Protein product: CASSVASTGQGYQETQYF. Drawing the rest from reference TRBV9 and TRBJ2-5, the complete variable domain is DSGVTQTPKHLITATGQRVTLRCSPRSGDLSVYWYQQSLDQGLQFLIQYYNGEERAKGNILERFSAQQFPDLHSELNLSSLELGDSALYFCASSVASTGQGYQETQYFGPGTRLLVL.

The chain is built from TRBV27 and TRBJ2-7, with 14 nucleotides matching TRBD2. CDR3 size: 17 residues. The germline V gene encodes CDR1 MNHEY and CDR2 SMNVEV (reference sequence). V lost 5 bases, J lost 3 bases, and 9 bases stayed unmatched. CDR3 protein: CASSRRSGTSGSYEQYF. For the CDR3, the DNA is TGTGCCAGCAGTAGACGCTCCGGGACTAGCGGGAGCTACGAGCAGTACTTC.